The 23 T cell receptor beta chains presented below share a single source sample, sequenced in a study of T cell responses to AZD1222 COVID-19 vaccine. Clones were sequenced by immunoSEQ multiplex PCR, and TCRdb holds only the in-frame ones, with some missing. The sample contains 130,000 or so clones, roughly nine tenths of which appear only once. Sequenced here: peripheral blood, sampled on day 0 of AZD1222 vaccination. The receptors originated from an adult in good health.

The J gene is TRBJ2-7, the V gene TRBV4-1; 9 bases align to TRBD1. CDR1 is MGHRA and CDR2 is YSYEKL in the germline V gene. V trimming: 3 bases; J trimming: 3 bases; junction bases outside the gene matches: 3. This CDR3 region has 14 residues. The CDR3 sequence: CASSQETGGYEQYF. CDR3 DNA sequence: TGCGCCAGCAGCCAGGAGACAGGGGGCTACGAGCAGTACTTC.

The chain employs TRBV7-7 and TRBJ2-7, with 10 nucleotides matching TRBD2. V lost 1 base to trimming and J lost 5 bases; unmatched junction nucleotides: 5. CDR3 size: 15 residues. Germline assignment: CDR1 SSHAT and CDR2 FNYEAQ (reference sequence). The CDR3 loop reads CASSLGSGGANEQYF. In nucleotides, the CDR3 is TGTGCCAGCAGCTTAGGGAGCGGGGGGGCCAACGAGCAGTACTTC.

V and J are TRBV6-4 and TRBJ2-1; D not certain. V lost 6 bases to trimming and J lost 4 bases, with 16 bases between them. CDR1 and CDR2 from the germline V gene are MRHNA and SNTAGT. The CDR3 contains 15 residues. The CDR3 nucleotides read TGTGCCAGCAGACCCAACCCTGTCCTATACAATGAGCAGTTCTTC. The encoded protein is CASRPNPVLYNEQFF.

The chain uses TRBV9 and TRBJ1-2; 9 bases are a match to TRBD1. V was clipped by 3 bases and J by 2 bases; unmatched bases: 5. Germline CDR1 reads SGDLS; CDR2 reads YYNGEE. CDR3 size: 15 residues. Written as DNA, the CDR3 is TGTGCCAGCAGCGGACCGGGACAGGGAAACTATGGCTACACCTTC. Translating it yields CASSGPGQGNYGYTF.

The V and J genes are TRBV11-2 and TRBJ2-7; D might be TRBD2 (6 bases). Germline loops: CDR1 SGHAT, CDR2 FQNNGV. The CDR3 covers 17 residues. V lost 4 bases to trimming and J lost 0 bases, with 19 bases between them. The CDR3 is CASSSADPGTVSYEQYF. CDR3 nucleotides: TGTGCCAGCAGCTCAGCAGATCCCGGGACTGTCTCCTACGAGCAGTACTTC.

This chain connects TRBV19 to TRBJ2-3; no definite D call. Trimming shortened V by 3 bases and J by 6 bases, and 4 bases separated the two germline ends. The CDR3 is 11 amino acids. CDR1 and CDR2 (germline): LNHDA, SQIVND (reference sequence). The CDR3, as DNA: TGTGCCAGTAGTATCGGGGATACGCAGTATTTT. Its translation is CASSIGDTQYF.

The J gene is TRBJ2-1, the V gene TRBV4-1, with 9 bases fitting TRBD2. This CDR3 contains 17 residues. Trimming at V came to 1 base and at J to 6 bases, leaving 10 bases not matched to a gene. Looked up from germline, CDR1 is MGHRA and CDR2 is YSYEKL. CDR3 nucleotide sequence: TGCGCCAGCAGCCAAGCGTCTGTAGCGGGGGTCCCCAATGAGCAGTTCTTC. Translation: CASSQASVAGVPNEQFF.

The V and J genes are TRBV10-3 and TRBJ2-7, with 7 bases that match TRBD2. The germline gives CDR1 ENHRY, CDR2 SYGVKD. This CDR3 has 16 amino acids. J was trimmed by 3 bases and V by 2 bases; bases with no gene match: 10. The CDR3 nucleotides read TGTGCCATCAGTGAGAGGGAGGGCAAGGGAGGCTACGAGCAGTACTTC. Its translation: CAISEREGKGGYEQYF.

This sequence joins TRBV5-1 and TRBJ2-1, with a weak D call TRBD1 (5 bases). Deletions cut 0 bases from V and 6 bases from J, with 13 bases between. Germline V CDR1 and CDR2: SGHRS, YFSETQ. CDR3 length: 15 amino acids. This CDR3 reads CASSLGQGQVNEQFF. In DNA form, the CDR3 reads TGCGCCAGCAGCTTGGGGCAGGGTCAGGTCAATGAGCAGTTCTTC.

CDR3 sequence reads: CASSELRIGEAFF. CDR3 nucleotides: TGTGCCAGCAGTGAACTTCGCATTGGTGAAGCTTTCTTT. This sequence joins TRBV6-1 and TRBJ1-1, with unresolved D. V was shortened by 2 bases and J by 7 bases, with 11 bases between the two germline ends. This CDR3 spans 13 amino acids. Germline V gene lookup returns CDR1 MNHNS and CDR2 SASEGT.

This chain links TRBV10-3 with TRBJ1-1; D is ambiguous. Trimming left V 2 bases short and J 1 base short, with 5 bases between. Germline loops: CDR1 ENHRY, CDR2 SYGVKD. The CDR3 has 13 amino acids. Here the CDR3 DNA reads TGTGCCATCAGTGAGATGGGGAACACTGAAGCTTTCTTT. This gives the protein CAISEMGNTEAFF.

The V gene is TRBV7-3, the J gene TRBJ2-7, with TRBD1 identical over 7 bases. CDR3 length equals 13 residues. V was pared by 4 bases and J by 6 bases, with 6 bases of the junction left unmatched. In germline, CDR1 is SGHTA, CDR2 FQGTGA. The CDR3: CASSYPTGLEQYF. CDR3 bases: TGTGCCAGCAGCTATCCGACAGGGCTCGAGCAGTACTTC.

CDR3 in DNA: TGTGCCAGCAGTGAAAGCGGGTGGGAACAGTCCTACGAGCAGTACTTC. Translating gives CASSESGWEQSYEQYF. The genes are TRBV2 and TRBJ2-7, with D possibly matching TRBD2 (6 bases). The germline V gene encodes CDR1 SNHLY and CDR2 FYNNEI. CDR3 length: 16 amino acids. V lost 2 bases and J 1 base, leaving 15 bases between the germline ends.

In DNA form, the CDR3 reads TGTGCCAGCAGTCAAGGGTCTTCGGATCAGCCCCAGCATTTT. This codes for CASSQGSSDQPQHF. V and J are TRBV27 and TRBJ1-5; D gene unclear. V shed 5 bases and J shed 5 bases, with 13 bases lying between them. CDR3 length: 14 amino acids. Per germline, CDR1 MNHEY and CDR2 SMNVEV (reference sequence).

This chain links TRBV6-2 or TRBV6-3 with TRBJ2-1; D gene unclear. V was trimmed by 4 bases and J by 0 bases, leaving 7 bases between them. Germline V lookup: CDR1 MNHEY, CDR2 SVGEGT. This CDR3 is 14 amino acids long. The chain's CDR3 is CASSSPYSYNEQFF. The CDR3 region has the DNA TGTGCCAGCAGTTCTCCCTACTCCTACAATGAGCAGTTCTTC.

The rearrangement uses TRBV4-1 and TRBJ1-2, with 8 bases fitting TRBD1. CDR1 MGHRA and CDR2 YSYEKL come from the germline V gene. With 0 bases clipped from V and 7 bases from J, the junction kept 7 bases outside the gene matches. There are 15 residues in the CDR3. Here the CDR3 DNA reads TGCGCCAGCAGCCAAGAAAGACAGGGGTTGAGTGGCTACACCTTC. Amino acids: CASSQERQGLSGYTF.

The rearrangement joins TRBV4-2 to TRBJ1-2, with no clear D. This CDR3 has 15 residues. Germline V lookup: CDR1 LGHNA, CDR2 YNFKEQ. Trimming cost V 4 bases and J 0 bases, with 12 bases left between them. CDR3 in DNA: TGTGCCAGCAGCCCCCGGGGAGGCCCTAACTATGGCTACACCTTC. This codes for CASSPRGGPNYGYTF.

V is TRBV3-1 (or the pseudogene TRBV3-2) and J is TRBJ1-6, with D possibly being TRBD1 (5 bases). The germline CDR1 and CDR2 sequences are LGHDT and YNNKEL (reference sequence). V was clipped by 3 bases and J by 10 bases, with 16 bases between them. CDR3 length equals 15 residues. CDR3 residues: CASSQVDRDYSPLHF. The CDR3 nucleotides are TGTGCCAGCAGCCAGGTAGACAGAGATTACTCACCCCTCCACTTT.

V usage is TRBV3-1 (or the pseudogene TRBV3-2) and J usage is TRBJ1-3; 8 bases match TRBD1. Germline-derived CDR1 and CDR2 are LGHDT and YNNKEL (reference sequence). The junction had 2 bases not matched to a gene; V was cut back by 4 bases and J by 0 bases. The CDR3 has 15 amino acids. The CDR3 coding sequence is TGTGCCAGCAGCCTCGGGACAGGCTCTGGAAACACCATATATTTT. Encoded protein: CASSLGTGSGNTIYF.

Here the CDR3 reads CASSGGQGTTSYHNQPQHF. CDR3 nucleotides: TGTGCCAGCAGTGGGGGACAGGGGACAACTTCATACCACAATCAGCCCCAGCATTTT. The chain is built from TRBV6-1 and TRBJ1-5, with 10 positions matching TRBD1. The V and J ends lost 4 bases and 3 bases, in that order; junction bases with no gene match: 15. The CDR3 sequence is 19 residues long. The V gene's germline CDR1 is MNHNS and CDR2 SASEGT.

This clone was found once. This sequence joins TRBV7-3 and TRBJ2-5; 10 positions match TRBD1. This CDR3 contains 16 residues. V dropped 5 bases and J dropped 1; count of bases not matched to a gene: 7. Germline V lookup: CDR1 SGHTA, CDR2 FQGTGA. The CDR3, as DNA: TGTGCCAGCAGCAACTGGACAGGGGGTGGCCAAGAGACCCAGTACTTC. It codes for CASSNWTGGGQETQYF.

V gene TRBV15 combines with J gene TRBJ1-2; 7 nucleotides agree with TRBD1. The CDR3 runs to 15 residues. Trimming at V came to 2 bases and at J to 6 bases, leaving 9 bases not matched to a gene. Germline-derived CDR1 and CDR2 are LNHNV and YYDKDF (reference sequence). The CDR3: CATSRRNRGVDGYTF. The CDR3 region has the DNA TGTGCCACCAGCAGAAGAAACAGGGGAGTAGATGGCTACACCTTC.

V and J are TRBV14 and TRBJ1-1; TRBD1 might be the D (6 bases). V gave up 2 bases and J gave up 8 bases, with 12 bases separating them. The CDR3 is made up of 13 amino acids. From germline, CDR1 is SGHDN and CDR2 FVKESK. The CDR3 nucleotides read TGTGCCAGCAGCCAACACCACACAGGGGAAGCTTTCTTT. It is translated as CASSQHHTGEAFF.